This note documents a single T cell receptor (beta chain) sequence. Trimming stripped 0 bases from V and 2 bases from J, with 5 bases between. The CDR3 is 13 amino acids. Germline V lookup: CDR1 LNHDA, CDR2 SQIVND (reference sequence). This specimen comes from a study of T cell responses to AZD1222 COVID-19 vaccine. Method: immunoSEQ multiplex PCR; TCRdb's copy keeps in-frame clones and lacks some. The table records approximately 190,000 clones, over 80% of them present only once. The chain recombines TRBV19 with TRBJ2-7; D uncertain. The TCR originated in an adult in good health. This sample comprised peripheral blood, obtained on day 0 of AZD1222 vaccination. The CDR3, as DNA: TGTGCCAGTAGTATAGACAGACCCTACGAGCAGTACTTC. It encodes CASSIDRPYEQYF.